The 15 T cell receptor beta chains given below trace back to one sample, sequenced in a study of blood T cell repertoires in COVID-19. Repertoires were generated with immunoSEQ multiplex PCR, while TCRdb's copy carries only in-frame clones and drops some. The sample has about 150,000 clones; about 86% are singletons. The sample taken for sequencing was PBMCs or T cells enriched from blood (not recorded which). The origin of the receptors is a man in his forties or fifties who had recovered from COVID-19.

This chain connects TRBV12-3 or TRBV12-4 to TRBJ1-1; no clear D gene. V lost 3 bases and J 5 bases, leaving 10 bases between the germline ends. There are 13 residues in the CDR3. Here the CDR3 reads CASSFGSETEAFF. CDR3 in DNA: TGTGCCAGCAGTTTTGGTTCCGAGACTGAAGCTTTCTTT.

V is TRBV5-1 and J is TRBJ2-6; tentative D call: TRBD1 (6 bases). Looked up from germline, CDR1 is SGHRS and CDR2 is YFSETQ. V was trimmed by 2 bases and J by 2 bases, leaving 8 bases between them. CDR3 length: 15 residues. The CDR3 spells CASSFEGAGANVLTF. The CDR3, as DNA: TGCGCCAGCAGCTTCGAGGGGGCTGGGGCCAACGTCCTGACTTTC.

CDR3 coding DNA: TGTGCCAGCAGCCAAGTAGACACATTGAACACTGAAGCTTTCTTT. Its translation is CASSQVDTLNTEAFF. The chain joins TRBV4-2 to TRBJ1-1; D ambiguous. Germline V CDR1 and CDR2: LGHNA, YNFKEQ. The CDR3 extends over 15 amino acids. V gave up 1 base and J gave up 0 bases, with 9 bases separating them.

The chain couples TRBV11-3 to TRBJ2-2; TRBD2 matches at 11 bases. V trimming: 4 bases; J trimming: 5 bases; junction bases outside the gene matches: 6. This CDR3 has 16 amino acids. Germline-derived CDR1 and CDR2 are SGHNT and YENEEA. The CDR3 loop is CASSSLAGGFTGELFF. The CDR3 DNA reads TGTGCCAGCAGCTCCCTAGCGGGGGGATTTACCGGGGAGCTGTTTTTT.

This clone was seen a few times. In the same sample, other DNA sequences code for this CDR3. The chain links TRBV9 to TRBJ2-5; 10 positions agree with TRBD2. CDR3 size: 16 residues. V lost 0 bases, J lost 3 bases, and 5 bases stayed unmatched. Germline V gene lookup returns CDR1 SGDLS and CDR2 YYNGEE. CDR3: CASSVGPSGGEETQYF. DNA for the CDR3: TGTGCCAGCAGCGTAGGCCCTAGCGGGGGTGAAGAGACCCAGTACTTC.

The chain joins TRBV6-1 to TRBJ1-4; tentatively, D is TRBD1 (5 bases). Germline V gene data show CDR1 as MNHNS and CDR2 as SASEGT. The CDR3 is 15 residues long. Trimming took 3 bases from V and 7 from J, leaving 15 bases between them. The CDR3 protein is CASSDQGRVIEKLFF. DNA for the CDR3: TGTGCCAGCAGTGACCAGGGCAGGGTGATTGAAAAACTGTTTTTT.

The chain is built from TRBV30 and TRBJ1-6; D remains unclear. The CDR3 is 17 residues long. The V end was cut by 2 bases, the J end by 0 bases, with 14 bases between. Germline V gene data show CDR1 as GTSNPN and CDR2 as SVGIG (reference sequence). The CDR3 region is CAWSRVAASSYNSPLHF. CDR3 DNA sequence: TGTGCCTGGAGTCGGGTGGCAGCCAGCTCCTATAATTCACCCCTCCACTTT.

The V gene is TRBV19, the J gene TRBJ2-1, with 11 bases matching TRBD2. V lost 3 bases, J lost 0 bases, and 4 bases stayed unmatched. Germline V gives CDR1 LNHDA, CDR2 SQIVND (reference sequence). The CDR3 sequence is 17 residues long. The DNA for the CDR3 is TGTGCCAGTAGTATGGGACTAGCGGCAACCTCCTACAATGAGCAGTTCTTC. Translated: CASSMGLAATSYNEQFF.

This chain links TRBV2 with TRBJ1-5; D is possibly TRBD1 (5 bases). Germline CDR1 and CDR2: SNHLY and FYNNEI. Trimming stripped 3 bases from V and 4 bases from J, with 13 bases between. This CDR3 is built from 15 residues. CDR3 sequence (DNA): TGTGCCAGCAGTGATCGGGGGATCGATAATCAGCCCCAGCATTTT. Encoded protein: CASSDRGIDNQPQHF.

The sample holds a few counts of this clone. V is TRBV5-5 and J is TRBJ2-7, with a tentative D call TRBD1 (6 bases). CDR1 SGHKS and CDR2 YYEKEE come from the germline V gene (reference sequence). The CDR3 is 14 residues long. V lost 6 bases, J lost 2 bases, and 15 bases lay in between. Here the CDR3 DNA reads TGTGCCAGCAACCCATGGACAGCAGCCTACGAGCAGTACTTC. Residues: CASNPWTAAYEQYF.

This sequence joins TRBV4-1 and TRBJ2-2; 7 bases are a match to TRBD1. From germline, CDR1 is MGHRA and CDR2 YSYEKL. CDR3 length: 18 residues. The V gene end was trimmed by 0 bases and the J gene end by 4 bases; junction bases not matched to a gene: 11. The CDR3 sequence is CASSQDERRGLGTGELFF. CDR3 coding DNA: TGCGCCAGCAGCCAAGATGAGAGAAGGGGGCTGGGCACCGGGGAGCTGTTTTTT.

The chain couples TRBV19 to TRBJ1-1, with a tentative D call TRBD1 (6 bases). The CDR3 extends over 12 amino acids. Germline V gene data show CDR1 as LNHDA and CDR2 as SQIVND (reference sequence). V gave up 5 bases and J gave up 10 bases, with 14 bases separating them. The CDR3 sequence is CASSSQGARAFF. The CDR3 bases are TGTGCCAGTAGTTCACAGGGCGCAAGAGCTTTCTTT.

This rearrangement joins TRBV9 to TRBJ2-3, with TRBD1 matching over 8 bases. There are 14 residues in the CDR3. V shed 4 bases and J 2 bases; nucleotides not matched to a gene: 3. Germline CDR1 and CDR2: SGDLS and YYNGEE. The CDR3 DNA is TGTGCCAGCAGCCGGACAGGGACCACAGATACGCAGTATTTT. It codes for CASSRTGTTDTQYF.

The sample holds one count of this clone. The chain is built from TRBV18 and TRBJ2-7; 13 bases are shared with TRBD2. The CDR3 runs 19 residues. The V and J ends lost 5 bases and 6 bases, in that order; junction bases with no gene match: 19. Germline V CDR1 and CDR2: KGHSH, LQKENI. CDR3 sequence: CASSNTRTSGGRQESEQYF. The CDR3 DNA sequence: TGTGCCAGCTCAAACACCCGGACTAGCGGGGGCCGCCAGGAGTCCGAGCAGTACTTC.

This sequence joins TRBV4-2 and TRBJ2-3; 8 nucleotides match TRBD2. The J segment lost 5 bases and the V segment lost 10 bases, leaving 11 bases of the junction unmatched. CDR1 is LGHNA, CDR2 YNFKEQ, per germline. This CDR3 is 14 amino acids long. The CDR3 reads CATRGGAGKDTQYF. The CDR3 DNA follows: TGTGCCACCCGGGGGGGGGCGGGTAAAGATACGCAGTATTTT.